Listed below are T cell receptor beta chains from one sample, sequenced in a study of blood T cell repertoires in COVID-19. Sequenced by immunoSEQ multiplex PCR; TCRdb stores in-frame clones only, minus some. This sample yields 50,000 to 60,000 clones, of which 85% to 95% are seen a single time; roughly 10% belongs to the top ten. Material: peripheral blood. These receptors were obtained from a woman of 80 years or more with acute or convalescent COVID-19. Both conserved end residues are part of each CDR3. The D gene is left open where the match is weak. Not all rows give a size; the values are once, few, many and, for expanded clones, a class.

size,V,D,J,DNA,CDR3
-,TRBV18,TRBD2,TRBJ2-1,TGTGCCAGCTCACCACCGGCCGGGAGGGCCCTTGAGCAGTTCTTC,CASSPPAGRALEQFF
-,TRBV7-8,-,TRBJ1-1,TGTGCCAGCAGCTTAGATGGGGTGGGGGGCACTGAAGCTTTCTTT,CASSLDGVGGTEAFF
-,TRBV6-5,-,TRBJ1-1,TGTGCCAGCAGACAGGATTTAGGGACTGAAGCTTTCTTT,CASRQDLGTEAFF
-,TRBV6-5,-,TRBJ2-7,TGTGCCAGCAGTTACTCGAAGAGGAAAACCTACGAGCAGTACTTC,CASSYSKRKTYEQYF
-,TRBV2,-,TRBJ1-6,TGTGCCAGCGGGGGAGGCCGACTAGTTGGGTCACCCCTCCACTTT,CASGGGRLVGSPLHF
-,TRBV2,-,TRBJ2-5,TGTGCCAGCAGTGAACAGGCCCAGTACTTC,CASSEQAQYF
-,TRBV7-2,TRBD2,TRBJ2-7,TGTGCCAGCAGCTTAGGAGGGAGGGCCTACGAGCAGTACTTC,CASSLGGRAYEQYF
-,TRBV13,-,TRBJ2-5,TGTGCCAGCAGCTTAGGTACAGGGGAGACCCAGTACTTC,CASSLGTGETQYF
-,TRBV4-1,TRBD2,TRBJ2-1,TGCGCCAGCAGCCAAGATATCAGCGGGAGGGCCGTAGTCTCCTACAATGAGCAGTTCTTC,CASSQDISGRAVVSYNEQFF
-,TRBV7-9,TRBD2,TRBJ2-2,TGTGCCAGCAGCTTAAGGGATCTAGCGGGAGCAACCGGGGAGCTGTTTTTT,CASSLRDLAGATGELFF
-,TRBV30,TRBD1,TRBJ1-2,TGTGCCTGGAGTGTAACTGACAGGGCCAATGGCTACACCTTC,CAWSVTDRANGYTF
-,TRBV7-2,-,TRBJ1-3,TGTGCCAGCAGCTTATACGGGACACCTGGAAACACCATATATTTT,CASSLYGTPGNTIYF
few,TRBV4-2,-,TRBJ1-3,TGTGCCAGCAGCCAAGGGGACACCTCTGGAAACACCATATATTTT,CASSQGDTSGNTIYF
-,TRBV21-1,-,TRBJ1-2,TGTGCCAGCAGCAAAGTGGGACAGAACTATGGCTACACCTTC,CASSKVGQNYGYTF
-,TRBV5-4,TRBD2,TRBJ2-1,TGTGCCAGCAGCGAAGGGACTACTAAATACAATGAGCAGTTCTTC,CASSEGTTKYNEQFF
-,TRBV9,TRBD1,TRBJ2-5,TGTGCCAGCAGCGTAGCTGGGGCAGGGGGCGTCCAAGAGACCCAGTACTTC,CASSVAGAGGVQETQYF
-,TRBV27,TRBD2,TRBJ2-1,TGTGCCAGCAGTTTCTGGCGGGAGGGCCGGGAGCAGTTCTTC,CASSFWREGREQFF
-,TRBV13,-,TRBJ2-7,TGTGCCAGCAGCAGCCGGGGCTCCTACGAGCAGTACTTC,CASSSRGSYEQYF
-,TRBV4-3,TRBD2,TRBJ2-1,TGCGCCAGCAGCCCAAGACTAGCGGGAGGGGGTGAGCAGTTCTTC,CASSPRLAGGGEQFF
-,TRBV7-9,-,TRBJ1-1,TGTGCCAGCAGCCGAGACAGGATCAATTACAGGGAGCTGAACACTGAAGCTTTCTTT,CASSRDRINYRELNTEAFF
once,TRBV10-3,TRBD1,TRBJ2-1,TGTGCCATCAGTGAGTCAGTGACAGGGGAATACAATGAGCAGTTCTTC,CAISESVTGEYNEQFF
-,TRBV12-3/TRBV12-4,-,TRBJ1-6,TGTGCCAGCAGACATGATTATTCACCCCTCCACTTT,CASRHDYSPLHF
-,TRBV9,-,TRBJ2-2,TGTGCCAGCAGCGTGGGCCCGAACACCGGGGAGCTGTTTTTT,CASSVGPNTGELFF
-,TRBV7-2,-,TRBJ1-2,TGTGCCAGCAGCTTAGGAGGACAGAACTATGGCTACACCTTC,CASSLGGQNYGYTF
-,TRBV9,-,TRBJ2-7,TGTGCCAGCAGCGTAGGGACAGCTTACGAGCAGTACTTC,CASSVGTAYEQYF
-,TRBV7-2,TRBD2,TRBJ2-7,TGTGCCAGCAGCTTAAACGGGAGGAGCTACGAGCAGTACTTC,CASSLNGRSYEQYF
-,TRBV6-4,TRBD1,TRBJ1-6,TGTGCCAGCAGAGCCCGGGACAGGGCGTCAACTTATAATTCACCCCTCCACTTT,CASRARDRASTYNSPLHF
-,TRBV5-8,TRBD2,TRBJ2-1,TGTGCCAGCAGCTTTCGTATAGCGGGGTACAATGAGCAGTTCTTC,CASSFRIAGYNEQFF
-,TRBV5-8,TRBD1,TRBJ1-2,TGTGCCAGCAGCCTCCGGACAGGGGGAGGTGGCTACACCTTC,CASSLRTGGGGYTF
-,TRBV18,-,TRBJ1-1,TGTGCCAGCTCACCTAATGGAGACACTGAAGCTTTCTTT,CASSPNGDTEAFF
-,TRBV11-3,TRBD1,TRBJ2-1,TGTGCCAGCAGCCAGACAGGGAGCCAAATCTGGGAGGAGCAGTTCTTC,CASSQTGSQIWEEQFF
-,TRBV7-3,-,TRBJ2-2,TGTGCCAGCAGCCCCAGTGGGCAGAGGGAGCTGTTTTTT,CASSPSGQRELFF
-,TRBV7-3,-,TRBJ2-1,TGTGCCAGCAGCTTACTGGAGGGTGAGCAGTTCTTC,CASSLLEGEQFF
-,TRBV6-5,-,TRBJ2-4,TGTGCCAGCAGCTCAGTTCTAGCCGGAAACATTCAGTACTTC,CASSSVLAGNIQYF
-,TRBV7-2,-,TRBJ1-2,TGTGCCAGCAGCTTTGGTGGCAGGAAGGATGGCTACACCTTC,CASSFGGRKDGYTF
-,TRBV12-3/TRBV12-4,-,TRBJ2-5,TGTGCCAGCAGTCGGACTCGCTGGGAGACCCAGTACTTC,CASSRTRWETQYF
-,TRBV9,-,TRBJ1-2,TGTGCCAGCGTGAGGGGAGGCTATGGCTACACCTTC,CASVRGGYGYTF
-,TRBV6-1,-,TRBJ1-5,TGTGCCAGCAGTGAAATTATGGGCCCAGCCCATCAGCCCCAGCATTTT,CASSEIMGPAHQPQHF
-,TRBV6-7,-,TRBJ2-7,TGTGCCAGCAGTTTCTCTTCGGAGGCCGACGAGCAGTACTTC,CASSFSSEADEQYF
-,TRBV6-9,TRBD1,TRBJ1-3,TGTGCCAGTCCAGGGGGTAGGGCTGGAAACACCATATATTTT,CASPGGRAGNTIYF
few,TRBV30,-,TRBJ1-2,TGTGCCTGGAGTGTTCACGGTGGCTACACCTTC,CAWSVHGGYTF
-,TRBV6-5,TRBD1,TRBJ1-2,TGTGCCAGCAGTTCGACAGGGTCCGGTGGCTACACCTTC,CASSSTGSGGYTF
-,TRBV10-3,-,TRBJ1-2,TGTGCCATCAGTGAGACAGGGCCCATCGGCTACACCTTC,CAISETGPIGYTF
-,TRBV4-1,TRBD2,TRBJ2-1,TGCGCCAGCAGCCAAGGCCAGCGGGACTACAATGAGCAGTTCTTC,CASSQGQRDYNEQFF
few,TRBV12-2,-,TRBJ1-3,TGTGCAAGTCGCTTAGCGGGGAGGGGCACGGCTGGAAACACCATATATTTT,CASRLAGRGTAGNTIYF
-,TRBV6-5,-,TRBJ1-1,TGTGCCAGCGTTTCCAGGGAAATCACTGAAGCTTTCTTT,CASVSREITEAFF
-,TRBV28,TRBD1,TRBJ1-2,TGTGCCAGCAGTTTATCCGACAGGGTGGGTGGCTACACCTTC,CASSLSDRVGGYTF
-,TRBV11-2,TRBD1,TRBJ2-1,TGTGCCAGCAGCAGGGGACAGGCTACCTACAATGAGCAGTTCTTC,CASSRGQATYNEQFF
once,TRBV30,-,TRBJ2-7,TGTGCCTGGAGTGTACACAGGAGTAGGCACTTC,CAWSVHRSRHF
once,TRBV19,TRBD2,TRBJ2-1,TGTGCCAGTAGTATCGGCCGACTAGCGGGGGTAAATGAGCAGTTCTTC,CASSIGRLAGVNEQFF
-,TRBV3-1/TRBV3-2,-,TRBJ1-1,TGTGCCAGCAGCCCGGGACTCGTGAACACTGAAGCTTTCTTT,CASSPGLVNTEAFF
-,TRBV6-5,TRBD1,TRBJ1-2,TGTGCCACCTCCGCGGTCGGACAGGGAGGTGGCTACACCTTC,CATSAVGQGGGYTF
-,TRBV7-9,-,TRBJ2-7,TGTGCCAGCAGCTTAGTTGGTAGCGGCTACGAGCAGTACTTC,CASSLVGSGYEQYF
few,TRBV19,TRBD1,TRBJ2-5,TGTGCCAGTAGTGCTTGGGACAGGGGGGTTCGGGAGACCCAGTACTTC,CASSAWDRGVRETQYF
once,TRBV30,TRBD1,TRBJ1-1,TGTGCCTGGAGTGTACCAACAGGGGCTCCGAACACTGAAGCTTTCTTT,CAWSVPTGAPNTEAFF
-,TRBV29-1,TRBD2,TRBJ2-7,TGCAGCGTTGAAGATCGGACTAGCGGGACCTACTCCTACGAGCAGTACTTC,CSVEDRTSGTYSYEQYF
-,TRBV5-1,TRBD1,TRBJ1-5,TGCGCCAGCAGCTTGGAGGGACAGACCAATCAGCCCCAGCATTTT,CASSLEGQTNQPQHF
-,TRBV4-3,-,TRBJ1-3,TGCGCCAGCAGCCAAGCACACGCGGGGGGAAACACCATATATTTT,CASSQAHAGGNTIYF
-,TRBV28,-,TRBJ2-1,TGTGCCAGCAGTTTATACCGGTCCAATGAGCAGTTCTTC,CASSLYRSNEQFF
once,TRBV5-1,-,TRBJ2-2,TGCGCCAGCAGCGTGGTTTTGACAGGTCCATTTAGGGAGCTGTTTTTT,CASSVVLTGPFRELFF